This T cell receptor beta chain is from a study of blood T cell repertoires in COVID-19. Study-level information: T cells, B-cell-depleted T cells, or PBMCs supplied cDNA or gDNA.

Enrolled through a virtual design, the participants were between 18 and 89 years of age and came from under 30 US areas. Allocation to cohorts depended on clinical history reported by the participants. Either two negative PCRs, clearance, or symptom resolution qualified Cohort 3 donors as recovered. The CDR3 is 14 amino acids. Per germline, CDR1 SGHTA and CDR2 FQGTGA. The V and J ends lost 2 bases and 8 bases, in that order; junction bases with no gene match: 7. In its sample, this clone was seen once. Here immunoSEQ multiplex PCR was the method, and the copy in TCRdb shows in-frame clones only, minus some. The data hold almost 250,000 clones, with 85% to 90% observed a single time.

This TCR was recovered from a woman aged 45-65 years who had recovered from COVID-19. Material: PBMCs or T cells enriched from blood (not recorded which). The chain combines TRBV7-3 with TRBJ1-2; 8 positions match TRBD1. CDR3 sequence: CASSLSDRGQGYTF. DNA of the CDR3: TGTGCCAGCAGCTTATCCGACAGGGGACAGGGCTACACCTTC.